This entry concerns a single T cell receptor beta chain. This clonotype was seen at least ten times. Its antigen is unknown. The record has no base qualities; no much larger clone is one base away. This specimen comes from a study of T-cell reconstitution after alpha-beta-depleted transplantation in children (dated by TCRdb to about 2016). Looking at the study overall: The study quantitatively tracked T-cell immune reconstitution after TCRalphabeta/CD19-depleted allogeneic hematopoietic cell transplantation in children using TCR repertoire profiling. Paper-wide results and their limitations: Hyperexpanded clone frequencies declined over subsequent months; after one year, T-cell counts and TCRbeta diversity were mostly attributed to newly produced T cells. The apparently early recovery of alphabetaT-cell counts about two months after transplant reportedly depended on only several hundred rapidly expanded clones that came from non-depleted graft cells. The high TCRbeta diversity at day 60 in some patients was ascribed to recipient T cells and intrathymic progenitors that had survived conditioning.

The method was PCR. Data came from an Illumina HiSeq 2500. TCR library preparation used molecular barcoding, with unique molecular identifiers applied to normalize quantification of the TCRbeta repertoire. The public reads were quality trimmed at Q25 with fastp and then assembled into clones with MiXCR by TCRdb, keeping productive beta chains. Every entry covers one CDR3 protein and lists the most common genes and DNA from its rows. In this sample the table shows 350,000 to 500,000 distinct CDR3 sequences, around 46% of which occur a single time. The biggest ten clones account for about 30% of the sample. CDR1 and CDR2 (DFQATT, SNEGSKA) derive from the germline V gene (reference sequence). The CDR3 runs 16 amino acids, cysteine and phenylalanine included. Only the CDR3 part of the read is kept: 48 bases, read in frame from the first base. V is cut back by 5 bases and J by 6 bases, with 16 bases in the junction unmatched.

Reading the label with the study, this specimen's treatment or condition is: allogeneic hematopoietic cell transplantation with graft depleted of TCRalphabeta T cells and CD19 B cells. The transplant recipients were children given TCRalphabeta/CD19-depleted allogeneic hematopoietic cell grafts. The rearrangement joined TRBV20-1 to TRBJ2-7, and 10 junction bases match TRBD2. This TCR was sampled from a girl aged 2-10 years with aplastic anemia, due to receive a stem cell transplant. This specimen consisted of PBMCs, obtained before TCRalphabeta/CD19-depleted stem cell transplant. The DNA sequence is as follows: TGCAGTGCTTCGGGCGGGAGCGGGAGGGCCCGGGTCGAGCAGTACTTC. It specifies CSASGGSGRARVEQYF.